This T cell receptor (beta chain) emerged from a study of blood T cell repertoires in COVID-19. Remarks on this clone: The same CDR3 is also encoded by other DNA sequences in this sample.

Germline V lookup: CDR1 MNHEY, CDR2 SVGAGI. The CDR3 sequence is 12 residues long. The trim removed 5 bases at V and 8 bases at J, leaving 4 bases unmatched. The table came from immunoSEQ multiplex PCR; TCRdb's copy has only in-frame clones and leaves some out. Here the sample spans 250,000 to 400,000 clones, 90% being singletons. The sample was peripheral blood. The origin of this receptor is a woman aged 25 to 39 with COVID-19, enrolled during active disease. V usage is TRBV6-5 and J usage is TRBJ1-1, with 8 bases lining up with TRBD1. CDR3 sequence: CASSPRDREAFF. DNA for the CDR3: TGTGCCAGCAGTCCCCGGGACAGGGAAGCTTTCTTT.